Below, 26 T cell receptor beta chains from the same sample are listed, as sequenced in a study of CD8+ T cells in alopecia areata. Reverse transcription of extracted RNA yielded cDNA, which provided the sequencing template. TCRdb's table, derived via immunoSEQ multiplex PCR, lists solely in-frame clones and lacks some. In total the sample includes about 110,000 clones, none of them seen once. Sequenced input: lesional skin. These TCRs come from a C3H/HeJ mouse with alopecia areata. The strain is characterized by the MHC haplotype H2-k.

Concerning this clone itself: The gene names given are mouse names. The read terminates 4 residues before the CDR3 end, so the remaining end is supplied by the germline J gene. V and J are TRBV1 and TRBJ2-7, with D perhaps TRBD2 (5 bases). Germline loops: CDR1 NSQYPW, CDR2 LRSPGD (reference sequence). This CDR3 has 14 residues. V was pared by 2 bases and J by 0 bases, with 8 bases between. Incomplete CDR3 DNA: TGCACCTGCAGTGCAAGTGGGGTCTCCTAT. Its translation: CTCSASGVSY. The whole CDR3 protein reads CTCSASGVSYEQYF.

This clone was detected only a few times. Genes and germline come from the mouse. The sequence runs out 4 residues before the end of the CDR3; the remainder is reconstructed from the germline J gene. The chain uses TRBV13-3 and TRBJ1-1; 7 bases match TRBD1. This CDR3 comprises 11 residues. From germline, CDR1 is NNHDY and CDR2 SYVADS. The CDR3 protein is CASHRGREVFF. CDR3 DNA (partial): TGTGCCAGCCACAGGGGCCGA.

This clone has a handful of counts. Mouse gene names and germline throughout. Read sequence stops 4 residues before the CDR3 end, and the germline J gene provides the missing end. V is TRBV14 and J is TRBJ1-4, with D perhaps matching TRBD1 (6 bases). V was pared by 2 bases and J by 3 bases, with 11 bases between. Germline loops: CDR1 SGHDT, CDR2 FRDEAV. The CDR3 is made up of 15 amino acids. The covered CDR3 bases are TGTGCCAGCAGTTTAGGGCAGGGGACCAACGAA. Translated, it gives CASSLGQGTNE. In full, the CDR3 reads CASSLGQGTNERLFF.

This clone was seen more than once but under ten times. Here the gene names and germline are mouse. The CDR3 bases that were read are TGTGCCAGCAGTATAACAGGGTCGATTTCCAACGAA. Amino acids: CASSITGSISNE. The whole CDR3 sequence is CASSITGSISNERLFF. The chain joins TRBV19 to TRBJ1-4; D is possibly TRBD1 (6 bases). The read finishes 4 residues shy of the CDR3 end, and the germline J gene is used to complete it. Germline V lookup: CDR1 FNHDT, CDR2 SITEND (reference sequence). The length of the CDR3 is 16 residues. V was trimmed by 1 base and J by 0 bases, leaving 10 bases between them. Full variable domain (rest looked up from reference TRBV19 and TRBJ1-4): GGIITQTPKFLIGQEGQKLTLKCQQNFNHDTMYWYRQDSGKGLRLIYYSITENDLQKGDLSEGYDASREKKSSFSLTVTSAQKNEMAVFLCASSITGSISNERLFFGHGTKLSVL.

In this sample, this clone turned up a few times. Mouse gene names and germline throughout. The read is 4 residues too short to cover the CDR3 end, so that end is filled in from the germline J gene. Different DNA sequences within this sample yield the same CDR3. The rearrangement joins TRBV31 to TRBJ1-1; D may be TRBD1 (5 bases). The CDR3 is 12 amino acids. Germline V lookup: CDR1 GKSSPN, CDR2 SITVG. Incomplete CDR3 DNA: TGTGCCTGGAGCCCCGGACAAACA. Translated, it gives CAWSPGQT. The whole CDR3 protein reads CAWSPGQTEVFF.

A note on this clone: Gene names and germline refer to mouse. The read terminates 4 residues before the CDR3 end, so the remaining end is supplied by the germline J gene. V is TRBV13-3 and J is TRBJ2-2; TRBD2 matches at 8 bases. Germline V CDR1 and CDR2: NNHDY, SYVADS. This CDR3 region has 16 residues. J gave up 1 base and V 2 bases, and 4 bases lay outside the gene matches. CDR3 loop: CASSELGGLNTGQLYF. Incomplete CDR3 DNA: TGTGCCAGCAGTGAGCTGGGGGGCTTAAACACCGGG.

This clone was seen only a few times. Gene names refer to mouse genes. The observed sequence ends 4 residues before the CDR3 terminus, with the missing tail filled in from the germline J gene. The chain joins TRBV13-3 to TRBJ2-7; 7 bases match TRBD1. The CDR3 totals 13 residues. Germline V CDR1 and CDR2: NNHDY, SYVADS. The CDR3 sequence: CASRGQEGYEQYF. The sequenced CDR3 bases are TGTGCCAGCAGAGGACAGGAGGGGTAT.

For this clone: Genes and germline come from the mouse. The read finishes 4 residues shy of the CDR3 end, and the germline J gene is used to complete it. The chain employs TRBV13-3 and TRBJ1-1, with D possibly matching TRBD1 (6 bases). The germline V gene encodes CDR1 NNHDY and CDR2 SYVADS. This CDR3 is 14 amino acids long. CDR3 DNA, as far as it was read: TGTGCCAGCAGTTCGCCTCTCAGGGGAACA. It yields the protein CASSSPLRGT. The entire CDR3 reads CASSSPLRGTEVFF.

Points on this clone: Gene names refer to mouse genes. The read stops 4 residues short of the end of the CDR3; the missing end is completed from the germline J gene. The chain couples TRBV1 to TRBJ1-2; 7 nucleotides match TRBD1. V dropped 0 bases and J dropped 1; count of bases not matched to a gene: 5. From germline, CDR1 is NSQYPW and CDR2 LRSPGD (reference sequence). This CDR3 comprises 16 residues. The CDR3 is CTCSAENRDRNSDYTF. The sequenced CDR3 bases are TGCACCTGCAGTGCAGAAAACCGGGACAGAAACTCC.

This clone was recorded many times. Genes here carry mouse names. With the read ending 4 residues before the CDR3 end, the germline J gene is used to fill in that end. V is TRBV13-3 and J is TRBJ2-7, with D perhaps TRBD1 (5 bases). The V end lost 0 bases, the J end lost 3 bases, and 10 bases lay between the germline ends. Looked up from germline, CDR1 is NNHDY and CDR2 is SYVADS. The CDR3 runs to 14 residues. This CDR3 is CASSDEQGIYEQYF. The CDR3 bases that were read are TGTGCCAGCAGTGATGAGCAGGGTATCTAT.

Details on this clone: Genes and germline are mouse. The sequenced part of the CDR3 DNA is TGTGCCAGCAGTGATCTTGGGGGGGCGCGGAAC. Translation: CASSDLGGARN. The whole CDR3 reads CASSDLGGARNTLYF. The rearrangement joins TRBV13-3 to TRBJ2-4; 9 nucleotides line up with TRBD2. The read gets to within 4 residues of the CDR3 end, and the germline J gene fills in the rest. The CDR3 consists of 15 residues. Germline CDR1 and CDR2: NNHDY and SYVADS.

This clone showed up just a few times. Germline and genes here are mouse. The DNA ends 4 residues before the CDR3 does, and the rest of the CDR3 is filled in from the germline J gene. The chain employs TRBV13-2 and TRBJ1-2, with 7 nucleotides matching TRBD1. CDR1 and CDR2 (germline): NNHNN, SYGAGS (reference sequence). The CDR3 has 14 residues. CDR3 in amino acids: CASGDKAGGSDYTF. CDR3 DNA (partial): TGTGCCAGCGGTGATAAGGCAGGGGGATCC.

This clone has only a few counts. The genes are named according to mouse. The CDR3 is cut off 4 residues early in the read; its end comes from the germline J gene. This chain connects TRBV3 to TRBJ2-5, with 7 bases fitting TRBD1. The trim removed 2 bases at V and 2 bases at J, leaving 1 base unmatched. This CDR3 contains 14 residues. Germline CDR1 is SNHLY and CDR2 is FYNGKV (reference sequence). CDR3 DNA (partial): TGTGCCAGCAGCTTAAGACAGGGCCAAGAC. Protein product: CASSLRQGQD. The CDR3 in its entirety is CASSLRQGQDTQYF.

This clone was counted a few times. Genes and germline come from the mouse. The sequenced fragment ends 4 residues before the CDR3 boundary, so the rest is inferred from the germline J gene. The chain uses TRBV5 and TRBJ2-1; 12 bases align to TRBD2. Per the germline V gene, CDR1 is LGHNA and CDR2 is YNLKQL (reference sequence). The CDR3 extends over 16 amino acids. Trimming at V came to 3 bases and at J to 5 bases, leaving 5 bases not matched to a gene. This CDR3 is CASSHDWGGADAEQFF. The CDR3 DNA, read in part, is TGTGCCAGCAGCCACGACTGGGGGGGCGCTGATGCT.

This clone has a handful of counts. An end of the junction differs from the germline gene, which may be a read error. The gene symbols are mouse symbols. The read gets to within 4 residues of the CDR3 end, and the germline J gene fills in the rest. This chain connects TRBV13-2 to TRBJ2-5; the D gene is possibly TRBD1 (6 bases). Germline CDR1 is NNHNN and CDR2 is SYGAGS (reference sequence). This CDR3 contains 14 residues. The part of the CDR3 DNA that was read is TGTACCAGCGGTGATGGGGACAACGGAGAC. Residues: CTSGDGDNGD. The whole CDR3 reads CTSGDGDNGDTQYF.

This clone turned up a few times. Gene names follow the mouse nomenclature. The CDR3 extends 4 residues past the end of the read, so its final part is completed from the germline J gene. The rearrangement links TRBV1 to TRBJ2-5; D call uncertain. The germline V gene encodes CDR1 NSQYPW and CDR2 LRSPGD (reference sequence). This CDR3 is 13 amino acids long. The CDR3 bases that were read are TGCACCTGCAGTGCACCAGGAGAAGAC. Translating gives CTCSAPGED. The full-length CDR3 reads as CTCSAPGEDTQYF.

This clone showed up many times. The germline and genes are mouse ones. The read terminates 4 residues before the CDR3 end, so the remaining end is supplied by the germline J gene. This chain uses TRBV13-3 with TRBJ2-3, with TRBD2 matching 9 bases. The length of the CDR3 is 16 residues. With 2 bases clipped from V and 0 bases from J, the junction kept 4 bases outside the gene matches. CDR1 is NNHDY, CDR2 SYVADS, per germline. The CDR3 bases that were read are TGTGCCAGCAGTGAAACTGGGGGGCGTAGTGCAGAA. This gives the protein CASSETGGRSAE. The CDR3 in its entirety is CASSETGGRSAETLYF.

Worth noting for this clone: Mouse names are used for the genes. The missing CDR3 end, 4 residues past where the read stops, is filled in from the germline J gene. The chain joins TRBV13-3 to TRBJ2-3; the match to TRBD2 covers 13 bases. Germline trimming cut 4 bases from V and 0 bases from J; bases unmatched to any gene: 5. Germline V gene lookup returns CDR1 NNHDY and CDR2 SYVADS. This CDR3 region has 17 residues. The CDR3 bases that were read are TGTGCCAGCAGTCCGGGACTGGGGGGGACTAGTGCAGAA. Translating it yields CASSPGLGGTSAE. The full CDR3 protein reads CASSPGLGGTSAETLYF.

Regarding this clone: Gene names are the mouse ones. The read terminates 4 residues before the CDR3 end, so the remaining end is supplied by the germline J gene. This chain uses TRBV1 with TRBJ2-1; TRBD2 matches at 10 bases. Germline V gene lookup returns CDR1 NSQYPW and CDR2 LRSPGD (reference sequence). CDR3 length: 16 amino acids. Germline trimming cut 2 bases from V and 2 bases from J; bases unmatched to any gene: 3. CDR3 DNA, as far as it was read: TGCACCTGCAGTGCAAAGACTGGGGGGTACTATGCT. Translation: CTCSAKTGGYYA. The entire CDR3 is CTCSAKTGGYYAEQFF.

In its sample, this clone was seen a few times. Gene names and germline refer to mouse. Read sequence stops 4 residues before the CDR3 end, and the germline J gene provides the missing end. The chain links TRBV13-2 to TRBJ2-7, with 11 positions matching TRBD2. This CDR3 region has 15 residues. Trimming cost V 3 bases and J 3 bases; bases outside gene matches: 5. CDR1 and CDR2 from the germline V gene are NNHNN and SYGAGS (reference sequence). The CDR3: CASGAPGTGGYEQYF. The CDR3 DNA, read in part, is TGTGCCAGCGGTGCCCCGGGGACTGGGGGCTAT.

As regards this clone: Each gene name is a mouse one. The read ends 4 residues before the CDR3 terminus; that terminus is restored from the germline J gene. The V and J genes are TRBV13-3 and TRBJ2-7; 10 bases agree with TRBD2. Germline V gene sequence: CDR1 NNHDY, CDR2 SYVADS. There are 14 residues in the CDR3. Partial CDR3 DNA: TGTGCCAGCAGCCCCTGGGGGGGCCGATAT. This gives the protein CASSPWGGRY. The complete CDR3 protein is CASSPWGGRYEQYF.

As regards this clone: Any gene name here is a mouse gene name. Read data end 4 residues before the CDR3 end; the end is taken from the germline J gene. The chain carries TRBV13-3 and TRBJ2-4, with 7 bases that match TRBD1. The CDR3 totals 14 residues. From germline, CDR1 is NNHDY and CDR2 SYVADS. The CDR3 is CASSDVGQINTLYF. The CDR3 DNA, read in part, is TGTGCCAGCAGTGATGTGGGACAGATAAAC. Drawing the rest from reference TRBV13-3 and TRBJ2-4, the complete variable domain is EAAVTQSPRSKVAVTGGKVTLSCHQTNNHDYMYWYRQDTGHGLRLIHYSYVADSTEKGDIPDGYKASRPSQENFSLILELASLSQTAVYFCASSDVGQINTLYFGAGTRLSVL.

This clone showed up just a few times. There is a difference at residue 13 between the TCRdb protein and the DNA translation, so the protein given here was translated from the DNA. Gene names denote mouse genes. The missing CDR3 end, 3 residues past where the read stops, is filled in from the germline J gene. This chain links TRBV19 with TRBJ1-3; TRBD1 agrees at 8 bases. J lost 2 bases, V lost 5 bases, and 9 bases had no gene match. The germline V gene encodes CDR1 FNHDT and CDR2 SITEND (reference sequence). The CDR3 loop spans 16 amino acids. The CDR3 bases that were read are TGTGCCAGCAGAGCCCCGACAGGGGAGACTGGAAATACG. It codes for CASRAPTGETGNT. The complete CDR3 sequence is CASRAPTGETGNTLYF.

With regard to this clone: Gene names are mouse gene names. From the germline J gene comes the end of the CDR3, since the read stops 4 residues before it. Distinct nucleotide sequences in the sample also encode this CDR3. The chain recombines TRBV19 with TRBJ2-5; 7 bases are a match to TRBD2. Germline V gene lookup returns CDR1 FNHDT and CDR2 SITEND (reference sequence). V was clipped by 0 bases and J by 1 base; unmatched bases: 2. The CDR3 is 15 residues long. The sequenced part of the CDR3 DNA is TGTGCCAGCAGTATAGGGCTGGGGGACCAAGAC. Protein product: CASSIGLGDQD. Given in full, the CDR3 is CASSIGLGDQDTQYF.

This clone came up a few times. Germline and genes here are mouse. Sequencing ends 4 residues short of the CDR3 end; the germline J gene provides the rest. This chain uses TRBV31 with TRBJ2-7; D is possibly TRBD1 (5 bases). CDR3 length: 12 amino acids. The germline V and J ends were trimmed by 3 bases and 0 bases, with 6 bases remaining between them. Germline CDR1 GKSSPN, CDR2 SITVG. The CDR3 is CAWRDISYEQYF. CDR3 bases read: TGTGCCTGGAGGGACATCTCCTAT.

As for this clone: The gene symbols are mouse symbols. The CDR3 end lies 4 residues beyond the end of the read and is filled in from the germline J gene. This chain links TRBV13-3 with TRBJ1-2, with TRBD1 matching 9 bases. The ends lost 6 bases at V and 4 bases at J; junction bases unmatched: 4. CDR3 length equals 13 residues. Per germline, CDR1 NNHDY and CDR2 SYVADS. The CDR3 protein is CASTGTGFSDYTF. CDR3 bases read: TGTGCCAGCACCGGGACAGGGTTCTCC.